The 24 T cell receptor beta chains below all came from one sample that was sequenced in a study of Ad26.COV2.S vaccination and SARS-CoV-2 variants. Using immunoSEQ multiplex PCR, the repertoire was profiled, and TCRdb retains in-frame clones only, with some absent. Among 350,000 to 400,000 clones listed, more than 85% were seen once. The treatment was: around 19 received Ad26.COV2.S at low or high dose, single or two shots; 5 received placebo; per-sample allocation not given. The study sampled participants on day 63 after the first vaccine or placebo injection. The sequencing here drew on peripheral blood, taken in a trial of Ad26.COV2.S vaccine versus placebo. These receptors originate from a person between 18 and 65 years old who received the Ad26.COV2.S COVID-19 vaccine or a placebo.

The rearrangement uses TRBV5-1 and TRBJ1-1; the match to TRBD1 covers 7 bases. V dropped 1 base and J dropped 4; count of bases not matched to a gene: 4. Germline CDR1 reads SGHRS; CDR2 reads YFSETQ. There are 14 residues in the CDR3. DNA of the CDR3: TGCGCCAGCAGCTTGCAGGGGGGCCTCACTGAAGCTTTCTTT. Amino acid sequence: CASSLQGGLTEAFF.

This clone was recorded only once. The junction differs from germline at one of its ends, possibly a read error. V gene TRBV5-6 combines with J gene TRBJ2-1, with TRBD1 identical over 9 bases. Germline CDR1 and CDR2: SGHDT and YYEEEE. The CDR3 is made up of 15 amino acids. CDR3 nucleotides: TGTGCCAGCACCTTGAGGACAGGGGAAGATCACGAGCAGTTCTTC. It specifies CASTLRTGEDHEQFF.

This clone was detected once. The V call is TRBV2, the J call TRBJ1-1; no firm D call. The V and J ends lost 4 bases and 3 bases respectively, with 9 bases between them. The CDR3 runs 13 residues. CDR1 is SNHLY, CDR2 FYNNEI, per germline. In DNA form, the CDR3 reads TGTGCCAGCAGTGTGAGGCAGGACACTGAAGCTTTCTTT. Its protein is CASSVRQDTEAFF. The whole variable domain, remainder taken from reference TRBV2 and TRBJ1-1, is EPEVTQTPSHQVTQMGQEVILRCVPISNHLYFYWYRQILGQKVEFLVSFYNNEISEKSEIFDDQFSVERPDGSNFTLKIRSTKLEDSAMYFCASSVRQDTEAFFGQGTRLTVV.

V is TRBV6-6 and J is TRBJ1-2; D ambiguous. The CDR3 sequence is 14 residues long. Trimming took off 4 bases at V and 4 bases at J, with 13 bases between the two ends. Germline CDR1 is MNHNY and CDR2 is SVGAGI (reference sequence). CDR3 sequence reads: CASSFSPSSYGYTF. Written as DNA, the CDR3 is TGTGCCAGCAGTTTCTCCCCTTCAAGCTATGGCTACACCTTC.

The rearrangement joins TRBV5-4 to TRBJ1-1, with D perhaps TRBD1 (5 bases). Germline assignment: CDR1 SGHNT and CDR2 YYREEE (reference sequence). V lost 0 bases to trimming and J lost 4 bases, with 16 bases between them. The CDR3 is 16 residues long. CDR3 amino acids: CASSLGAGGGLTEAFF. The CDR3 DNA sequence: TGTGCCAGCAGCTTGGGCGCCGGGGGGGGACTCACTGAAGCTTTCTTT.

The chain uses TRBV3-1 (or the pseudogene TRBV3-2) and TRBJ1-1, with a weak D call TRBD1 (6 bases). Germline CDR1 is LGHDT and CDR2 is YNNKEL (reference sequence). The V gene lost 4 bases and the J gene lost 5 bases, with 14 bases spanning the gap. CDR3 size: 14 residues. CDR3: CASSRGGGSTEAFF. Here the CDR3 DNA reads TGTGCCAGCAGCCGAGGAGGGGGTTCGACTGAAGCTTTCTTT.

The rearrangement joins TRBV6-5 to TRBJ1-2; D possibly corresponds to TRBD1 (5 bases). CDR3 length: 15 residues. Trimming pared 6 bases from V and 4 bases from J, leaving 18 bases between. Germline V gene data show CDR1 as MNHEY and CDR2 as SVGAGI. CDR3 protein: CASSYGSGRSYGYTF. CDR3 nucleotides: TGTGCCAGCAGCTACGGCTCGGGACGGAGCTATGGCTACACCTTC.

The rearrangement joins TRBV5-6 to TRBJ2-7; D possibly corresponds to TRBD1 (6 bases). Trimming removed 4 bases from V and 0 bases from J, with 14 bases in between. Germline-derived CDR1 and CDR2 are SGHDT and YYEEEE. This CDR3 is 15 amino acids long. CDR3 DNA: TGTGCCAGCAGCCGTTCGGGACAATTCTCCTACGAGCAGTACTTC. Translated, it gives CASSRSGQFSYEQYF.

V is TRBV18 and J is TRBJ1-5, with 8 positions matching TRBD1. V lost 3 bases and J lost 0; bases outside the gene matches: 4. Germline-derived CDR1 and CDR2 are KGHSH and LQKENI. The CDR3 sequence is 16 residues long. As DNA, the CDR3 is TGTGCCAGCTCACCGGGACAGGCTAATAGCAATCAGCCCCAGCATTTT. As protein: CASSPGQANSNQPQHF. Supplemented by reference TRBV18 and TRBJ1-5, the full variable domain reads NAGVMQNPRHLVRRRGQEARLRCSPMKGHSHVYWYRQLPEEGLKFMVYLQKENIIDESGMPKERFSAEFPKEGPSILRIQQVVRGDSAAYFCASSPGQANSNQPQHFGDGTRLSIL.

This clone was counted once. The chain carries TRBV2 and TRBJ1-2; 7 bases are a match to TRBD1. V dropped 3 bases and J dropped 8; count of bases not matched to a gene: 6. Germline V gives CDR1 SNHLY, CDR2 FYNNEI. This CDR3 is built from 13 residues. For the CDR3, the DNA is TGTGCCAGCAGTGAGACAGGGACGAGAGGCTACACCTTC. Residues: CASSETGTRGYTF.

The gene calls are TRBV11-2 and TRBJ2-5; no firm D call. The CDR3 sequence is 13 residues long. V shed 0 bases and J shed 6 bases, with 8 bases lying between them. Germline lookup yields CDR1 SGHAT and CDR2 FQNNGV. The CDR3 coding sequence is TGTGCCAGCAGCTTAGATCTTTTGCAGACCCAGTACTTC. This codes for CASSLDLLQTQYF.

The J gene is TRBJ1-2, the V gene TRBV19, with unresolved D. V was shortened by 0 bases and J by 4 bases, with 6 bases between the two germline ends. The germline V gene encodes CDR1 LNHDA and CDR2 SQIVND (reference sequence). The CDR3 spans 13 residues. Written as DNA, the CDR3 is TGTGCCAGTAGTATAGAGTGGGCCTATGGCTACACCTTC. Translation: CASSIEWAYGYTF.

V gene TRBV3-1 (or the pseudogene TRBV3-2) combines with J gene TRBJ2-3; D possibly uses TRBD1 or TRBD2 (5 bases each). Trimming shortened V by 2 bases and J by 14 bases, and 14 bases separated the two germline ends. This CDR3 spans 12 amino acids. Germline lookup yields CDR1 LGHDT and CDR2 YNNKEL (reference sequence). This chain's CDR3 is CASSQSGTQPYF. The DNA of the CDR3 is TGTGCCAGCAGCCAATCGGGGACGCAGCCGTATTTT.

This clone came up a few times. The chain carries TRBV5-6 and TRBJ1-6, with 7 bases lining up with TRBD1. There are 16 residues in the CDR3. V trimming: 4 bases; J trimming: 0 bases; junction bases outside the gene matches: 4. Germline V gene lookup returns CDR1 SGHDT and CDR2 YYEEEE. The CDR3 protein is CASSIQGSSYNSPLHF. CDR3 nucleotides: TGTGCCAGCAGCATACAGGGGAGCTCCTATAATTCACCCCTCCACTTT.

The gene calls are TRBV2 and TRBJ1-5, with no clear D. Trimming removed 4 bases at V and 7 bases at J, with 14 bases between. This CDR3 is built from 14 residues. Germline V lookup: CDR1 SNHLY, CDR2 FYNNEI. As DNA, the CDR3 is TGTGCCAGCAGTGTTGACCCGTATTTACAGCCCCAGCATTTT. The encoded protein is CASSVDPYLQPQHF. The full variable domain, its missing parts supplied by reference TRBV2 and TRBJ1-5, is EPEVTQTPSHQVTQMGQEVILRCVPISNHLYFYWYRQILGQKVEFLVSFYNNEISEKSEIFDDQFSVERPDGSNFTLKIRSTKLEDSAMYFCASSVDPYLQPQHFGDGTRLSIL.

The CDR3 DNA reads as TGTGCCAGCAGCTCGACAGCCACAATCTATGGCTACACCTTC. Amino acid sequence: CASSSTATIYGYTF. The chain carries TRBV5-4 and TRBJ1-2, with D perhaps matching TRBD1 (5 bases). The germline gives CDR1 SGHNT, CDR2 YYREEE (reference sequence). Trimming pared 3 bases from V and 4 bases from J, leaving 13 bases between. The CDR3 has 14 amino acids.

The chain joins TRBV12-3 or TRBV12-4 to TRBJ1-2, with a possible D match to TRBD1 (5 bases). The CDR3 has 13 residues. Trimming left V 6 bases short and J 5 bases short, with 13 bases between. Here the CDR3 DNA reads TGTGCCAGCAGCGGGACTTACTTTTATGGCTACACCTTC. This sequence encodes CASSGTYFYGYTF.

J is TRBJ2-2 and V is TRBV10-3; unclear D gene. Between the trimmed V and J ends, which lost 4 bases and 0 bases, there was a span of 6 bases. The CDR3 totals 14 residues. Germline assignment: CDR1 ENHRY and CDR2 SYGVKD. The CDR3 region has the DNA TGTGCCATCAGTGGTGTGGCGAACACCGGGGAGCTGTTTTTT. It codes for CAISGVANTGELFF.

The V call is TRBV30, the J call TRBJ2-6; no reliable D call. Trimming stripped 2 bases from V and 0 bases from J, with 11 bases between. Per the germline V gene, CDR1 is GTSNPN and CDR2 is SVGIG (reference sequence). The CDR3 is made up of 16 amino acids. In DNA form, the CDR3 reads TGTGCCTGGAGTAGGATTCGGCCCTCTGGGGCCAACGTCCTGACTTTC. It codes for CAWSRIRPSGANVLTF.

This clone was detected only a few times. The rearrangement uses TRBV6-6 and TRBJ1-2; 9 bases line up with TRBD1. This CDR3 spans 15 amino acids. The germline gives CDR1 MNHNY, CDR2 SVGAGI (reference sequence). The trim removed 0 bases at V and 5 bases at J, leaving 4 bases unmatched. The CDR3 coding sequence is TGTGCCAGCAGTTACTCAGTGGGACAGGGTTATGGCTACACCTTC. The encoded protein is CASSYSVGQGYGYTF.

The gene calls are TRBV6-5 and TRBJ1-1; tentatively, D is TRBD1 (5 bases). V lost 2 bases and J 2 bases, leaving 9 bases between the germline ends. Germline CDR1 and CDR2: MNHEY and SVGAGI. The CDR3 spans 14 residues. Here the CDR3 DNA reads TGTGCCAGCAGTTACAGACAGATCAACACTGAAGCTTTCTTT. It translates to CASSYRQINTEAFF.

In its sample, this clone was seen once. The V call is TRBV28, the J call TRBJ2-2; D is perhaps TRBD2 (6 bases). Germline CDR1 and CDR2: MDHEN and SYDVKM. V shed 6 bases and J shed 5 bases, with 19 bases lying between them. CDR3 length equals 16 residues. CDR3 DNA sequence: TGTGCCAGCAGCGTATCATCCGGGAGAATGACCGGGGAGCTGTTTTTT. It translates to CASSVSSGRMTGELFF.

This clone showed up just a few times. This chain links TRBV19 with TRBJ1-2, with D possibly TRBD1 on 6 matching bases. The CDR3 spans 14 residues. CDR1 is LNHDA, CDR2 SQIVND, per germline (reference sequence). Trimming cost V 3 bases and J 2 bases, with 10 bases left between them. CDR3 residues: CASSISGGNYGYTF. In nucleotides, the CDR3 is TGTGCCAGTAGTATCTCGGGGGGCAACTATGGCTACACCTTC. Full variable domain (missing parts from reference TRBV19 and TRBJ1-2): DGGITQSPKYLFRKEGQNVTLSCEQNLNHDAMYWYRQDPGQGLRLIYYSQIVNDFQKGDIAEGYSVSREKKESFPLTVTSAQKNPTAFYLCASSISGGNYGYTFGSGTRLTVV.

V and J are TRBV7-2 and TRBJ2-5, with 8 bases lining up with TRBD2. With V trimmed by 2 bases and J by 3 bases, 2 bases remained unmatched. Germline V lookup: CDR1 SGHTA, CDR2 FQGNSA. This CDR3 contains 14 residues. CDR3 sequence reads: CASSLSGLEETQYF. The DNA for the CDR3 is TGTGCCAGCAGCTTATCGGGACTAGAAGAGACCCAGTACTTC.